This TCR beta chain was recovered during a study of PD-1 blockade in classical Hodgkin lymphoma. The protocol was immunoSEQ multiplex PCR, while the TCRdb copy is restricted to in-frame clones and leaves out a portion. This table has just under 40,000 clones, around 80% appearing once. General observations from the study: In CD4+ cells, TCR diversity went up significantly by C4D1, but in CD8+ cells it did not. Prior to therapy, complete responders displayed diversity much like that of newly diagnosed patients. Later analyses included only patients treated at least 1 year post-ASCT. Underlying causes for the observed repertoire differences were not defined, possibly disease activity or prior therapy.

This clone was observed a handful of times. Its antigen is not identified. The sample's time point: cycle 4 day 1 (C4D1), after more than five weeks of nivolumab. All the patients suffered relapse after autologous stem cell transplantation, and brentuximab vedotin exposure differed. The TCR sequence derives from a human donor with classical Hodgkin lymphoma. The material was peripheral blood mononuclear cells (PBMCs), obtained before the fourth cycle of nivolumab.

CDR3 loop: CASSQPDRVGETQYF. The CDR3 DNA reads TGCGCCAGCAGCCAACCCGACAGGGTGGGAGAGACCCAGTACTTC. V usage is TRBV4-1 and J usage is TRBJ2-5; 7 bases map to TRBD1. Germline CDR1 reads MGHRA; CDR2 reads YSYEKL. The CDR3 totals 15 residues. J gave up 4 bases and V 2 bases, and 7 bases lay outside the gene matches.